One sample yielded the 25 T cell receptor beta chains listed below, sequenced in a study of blood T cell repertoires in COVID-19. The data were produced by immunoSEQ multiplex PCR, yet TCRdb's version contains in-frame clones alone and is incomplete. The table lists around 230,000 clones, roughly 83% of them singletons. The sequenced sample was peripheral blood. These receptors were obtained from a man aged 35 to 55 with acute or convalescent COVID-19.

This chain links TRBV29-1 with TRBJ2-2; 8 nucleotides agree with TRBD1. V lost 4 bases and J lost 7; bases outside the gene matches: 5. The CDR3 runs 13 residues. The germline CDR1 and CDR2 sequences are SQVTM and ANQGSEA. Here the CDR3 reads CSVVRQGIGELFF. CDR3 DNA: TGCAGCGTTGTCAGACAGGGGATCGGGGAGCTGTTTTTT.

This clone has only a few counts. V is TRBV10-3 and J is TRBJ2-5, with TRBD2 matching over 9 bases. V gave up 2 bases and J gave up 0 bases; unmatched junction bases: 7. This CDR3 has 17 residues. CDR1 and CDR2 (germline): ENHRY, SYGVKD. CDR3 protein: CAISEAPSGKYQETQYF. DNA for the CDR3: TGTGCCATCAGTGAGGCCCCTAGCGGGAAGTACCAAGAGACCCAGTACTTC.

The CDR3 reads CASSPGGEAGELFF. CDR3 DNA sequence: TGTGCCAGTAGCCCTGGCGGGGAAGCCGGGGAGCTGTTTTTT. The chain recombines TRBV19 with TRBJ2-2; D might be TRBD2 (6 bases). Germline V gives CDR1 LNHDA, CDR2 SQIVND (reference sequence). With 6 bases removed from V and 6 bases from J, the gap between germline ends came to 14 bases. This CDR3 spans 14 amino acids.

The V and J genes are TRBV7-9 and TRBJ2-1; 7 bases align to TRBD1. Per germline, CDR1 SEHNR and CDR2 FQNEAQ (reference sequence). The junction had 9 bases not matched to a gene; V was cut back by 4 bases and J by 3 bases. The CDR3 runs to 16 residues. As DNA, the CDR3 is TGTGCCAGCAGCTCAGGAGGTACAGGGGTCTACAATGAGCAGTTCTTC. It yields the protein CASSSGGTGVYNEQFF.

The gene calls are TRBV7-6 and TRBJ2-1; maybe TRBD2 (5 bases). Trimming removed 1 base from V and 2 bases from J, with 15 bases in between. Germline V CDR1 and CDR2: SGHVS, FNYEAQ. This CDR3 has 17 amino acids. This CDR3 is CASSLGWERLTYNEQFF. CDR3 sequence (DNA): TGTGCCAGCAGCTTAGGTTGGGAGCGGCTAACCTACAATGAGCAGTTCTTC.

In its sample, this clone was seen once. V and J are TRBV23-1 and TRBJ1-2; D not resolved. TRBV23-1 is flagged as an ORF with uncertain function. V was shortened by 2 bases and J by 4 bases, with 8 bases between the two germline ends. The length of the CDR3 is 13 residues. CDR3 loop: CASSQTGTYGYTF. As DNA, the CDR3 is TGCGCCAGCAGTCAAACGGGTACCTATGGCTACACCTTC.

In its sample, this clone was seen a few times. This rearrangement joins TRBV30 to TRBJ1-1; D ambiguous. Trimming cost V 5 bases and J 9 bases, with 13 bases left between them. In germline, CDR1 is GTSNPN, CDR2 SVGIG (reference sequence). The CDR3 extends over 11 amino acids. In DNA, the CDR3 is TGTGCCTGGGGCGGGAACAGACAAGCTTTCTTT. This sequence encodes CAWGGNRQAFF.

The chain carries TRBV6-5 and TRBJ1-2; no firm D call. V lost 0 bases and J 8 bases, leaving 16 bases between the germline ends. The CDR3 runs to 15 residues. From germline, CDR1 is MNHEY and CDR2 SVGAGI. CDR3 sequence (DNA): TGTGCCAGCAGTTACTCGGGCCAATTTACCCGCGGCTACACCTTC. It translates to CASSYSGQFTRGYTF.

The chain is built from TRBV25-1 and TRBJ2-3, with a possible D match to TRBD1 (6 bases). V was cut by 7 bases and J by 3 bases, with 11 bases left in between. Per the germline V gene, CDR1 is MGHDK and CDR2 is SYGVNS. CDR3 length: 13 amino acids. The CDR3 here is CASTVRGTDTQYF. CDR3 nucleotide sequence: TGTGCCAGCACTGTCAGGGGAACAGATACGCAGTATTTT.

The chain uses TRBV5-5 and TRBJ2-5; 8 positions agree with TRBD1. Germline V gene sequence: CDR1 SGHKS, CDR2 YYEKEE (reference sequence). V was clipped by 3 bases and J by 2 bases; unmatched bases: 0. CDR3 size: 13 residues. Written as DNA, the CDR3 is TGTGCCAGCAGCTGGACAGGGCAAGAGACCCAGTACTTC. It yields the protein CASSWTGQETQYF.

The chain combines TRBV6-5 with TRBJ2-7; 12 bases agree with TRBD2. Germline assignment: CDR1 MNHEY and CDR2 SVGAGI. With V trimmed by 7 bases and J by 1 base, 5 bases remained unmatched. This CDR3 comprises 15 residues. CDR3 in amino acids: CASTRTSGESYEQYF. The CDR3 coding sequence is TGTGCCAGCACCAGGACTAGCGGGGAATCCTACGAGCAGTACTTC.

The chain joins TRBV5-4 to TRBJ2-1, with D unclear. Between the trimmed V and J ends, which lost 1 base and 6 bases, there was a span of 11 bases. CDR3 length: 14 residues. Germline loops: CDR1 SGHNT, CDR2 YYREEE (reference sequence). The CDR3, as DNA: TGTGCCAGCAGCTTGTTGGAGTTTTCCAATGAGCAGTTCTTC. Its protein product is CASSLLEFSNEQFF.

This chain uses TRBV7-9 with TRBJ2-7; perhaps TRBD2 as D (6 bases). Trimming cost V 8 bases and J 3 bases, with 8 bases left between them. The CDR3 is made up of 11 amino acids. CDR1 and CDR2 from the germline V gene are SEHNR and FQNEAQ (reference sequence). CDR3 nucleotide sequence: TGTGCCAGCGGGACTTTCTACGAGCAGTACTTC. This encodes CASGTFYEQYF.

The CDR3 DNA sequence: TGCGCCAGCAGTGACCGCGGGACAGGGAGCTCCTACGAGCAGTACTTC. Its protein is CASSDRGTGSSYEQYF. The rearrangement links TRBV10-1 to TRBJ2-7; 9 bases fit TRBD1. The ends lost 3 bases at V and 0 bases at J; junction bases unmatched: 6. The CDR3 totals 16 residues. The germline V gene encodes CDR1 WNHNN and CDR2 SYGVQD (reference sequence).

Concerning this clone: The conserved phenylalanine or tryptophan normally closing the CDR3 is absent here, so this likely arose from a read error. The limits of the CDR3 on the DNA are not certain, so only TCRdb's listed CDR3 is given. The chain joins TRBV5-3 to TRBJ2-7; the table's D call, TRBD1, has no DNA check behind it. TRBV5-3 belongs to the ORF category, with a function that is uncertain. The CDR3 is 10 residues long, ends included. CDR3 in amino acids: CARRHDRDRL.

The chain is built from TRBV11-2 and TRBJ1-2, with a weak D call TRBD1 (6 bases). The germline gives CDR1 SGHAT, CDR2 FQNNGV. V lost 5 bases to trimming and J lost 2 bases, with 12 bases between them. There are 14 residues in the CDR3. The CDR3 DNA follows: TGTGCCAGCAGCCCAGTCCAGGGGAACTATGGCTACACCTTC. Translating gives CASSPVQGNYGYTF.

The chain couples TRBV7-2 to TRBJ1-6; no clear D. Germline CDR1 reads SGHTA; CDR2 reads FQGNSA. V lost 4 bases and J 6 bases, leaving 13 bases between the germline ends. This CDR3 is built from 15 residues. DNA of the CDR3: TGTGCCAGCAGCTCAGAGACGGAGATTAATTCACCCCTCCACTTT. Residues: CASSSETEINSPLHF.

The chain employs TRBV29-1 and TRBJ2-3; TRBD1 matches at 7 bases. Trimming at V came to 7 bases and at J to 4 bases, leaving 11 bases not matched to a gene. Germline V gene data show CDR1 as SQVTM and CDR2 as ANQGSEA. The CDR3 runs 14 residues. DNA of the CDR3: TGCAGCGCTTACCGGGACAGTGGGGCAGATACGCAGTATTTT. Its translation is CSAYRDSGADTQYF.

The rearrangement links TRBV2 to TRBJ2-1; 13 nucleotides agree with TRBD2. Germline assignment: CDR1 SNHLY and CDR2 FYNNEI. The J segment lost 4 bases and the V segment lost 4 bases, leaving 7 bases of the junction unmatched. There are 17 residues in the CDR3. The DNA for the CDR3 is TGTGCCAGCAGTGTAATAGGACTAGCGGGAGAATACAATGAGCAGTTCTTC. It codes for CASSVIGLAGEYNEQFF.

This chain connects TRBV4-1 to TRBJ2-7, with TRBD2 identical over 12 bases. The V segment lost 4 bases and the J segment 2 bases; nucleotides outside the gene matches: 3. Per germline, CDR1 MGHRA and CDR2 YSYEKL. The CDR3 loop spans 15 amino acids. The CDR3 DNA is TGCGCCAGCAGCCCACTAGCGGGAGGAACCTACGAGCAGTACTTC. Residues: CASSPLAGGTYEQYF.

The V gene is TRBV13, the J gene TRBJ1-1; 10 nucleotides align to TRBD1. The CDR3 loop spans 18 amino acids. Germline CDR1 and CDR2: PRHDT and FYEKMQ (reference sequence). The V gene end was trimmed by 4 bases and the J gene end by 1 base; junction bases not matched to a gene: 12. In DNA, the CDR3 is TGTGCCAGCAGCTCGTCCCGGGACAGGGGAGGGGGGAACACTGAAGCTTTCTTT. Translated: CASSSSRDRGGGNTEAFF.

This sequence joins TRBV10-3 and TRBJ2-2; 8 nucleotides line up with TRBD1. There are 14 residues in the CDR3. V was clipped by 6 bases and J by 7 bases; unmatched bases: 7. CDR1 and CDR2 (germline): ENHRY, SYGVKD. CDR3 nucleotide sequence: TGTGCCATCAGCCTGACAGGGGAGGACGGGGAGCTGTTTTTT. Protein: CAISLTGEDGELFF.

This chain uses TRBV6-5 with TRBJ2-2, with no clear D. The CDR3 runs 15 residues. Germline values: CDR1 MNHEY, CDR2 SVGAGI. Trimming removed 2 bases from V and 3 bases from J, with 10 bases in between. CDR3 residues: CASSYQAIYTGELFF. The CDR3 region has the DNA TGTGCCAGCAGTTACCAAGCTATTTACACCGGGGAGCTGTTTTTT.

The chain has TRBV19 and TRBJ1-5, with TRBD1 matching over 7 bases. The germline gives CDR1 LNHDA, CDR2 SQIVND (reference sequence). The CDR3 spans 15 residues. The V and J ends lost 3 bases and 5 bases, in that order; junction bases with no gene match: 7. The chain's CDR3 is CASSIGTAFDQPQHF. The CDR3 coding sequence is TGTGCCAGTAGTATCGGGACAGCTTTTGATCAGCCCCAGCATTTT.

This sequence joins TRBV6-5 and TRBJ2-3, with D maybe TRBD2 (6 bases). The germline V gene has CDR1 MNHEY and CDR2 SVGAGI. V was shortened by 5 bases and J by 3 bases, with 12 bases between the two germline ends. The CDR3 is made up of 14 amino acids. CDR3 amino acids: CASSRRGLTDTQYF. CDR3 nucleotide sequence: TGTGCCAGCAGTAGGAGGGGATTGACAGATACGCAGTATTTT.